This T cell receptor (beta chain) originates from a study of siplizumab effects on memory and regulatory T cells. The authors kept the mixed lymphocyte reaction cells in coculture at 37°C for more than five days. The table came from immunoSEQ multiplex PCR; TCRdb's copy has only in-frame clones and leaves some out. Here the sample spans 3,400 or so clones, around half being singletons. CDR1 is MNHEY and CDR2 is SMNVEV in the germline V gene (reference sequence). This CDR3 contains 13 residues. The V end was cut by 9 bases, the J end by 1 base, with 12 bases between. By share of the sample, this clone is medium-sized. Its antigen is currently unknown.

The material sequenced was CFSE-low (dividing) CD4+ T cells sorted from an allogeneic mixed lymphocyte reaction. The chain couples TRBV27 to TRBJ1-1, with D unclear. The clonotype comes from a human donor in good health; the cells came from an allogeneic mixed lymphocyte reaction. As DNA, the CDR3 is TGTGCCAGTCACCGGAGCTCGAACACTGAAGCTTTCTTT. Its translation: CASHRSSNTEAFF.